This note documents a single TCR beta chain sequence. This entry is derived from a study of blood T cell repertoires in COVID-19. Study at large: In each case, the material was cDNA or gDNA derived from T cells, B-cell-depleted T cells, or PBMCs.

Profiling relied on immunoSEQ multiplex PCR, and the TCRdb table lists in-frame clones only, not all of them. The sample records over 50,000 clones, 88% being singletons. The sequenced sample consisted of peripheral blood. The sequence was collected from a human donor in a cohort sampled during active COVID-19.

The CDR3 DNA sequence: TGTGCCAGCACCCATGGGAGGGCGTTAGAAGAGACCCAGTACTTC. Protein product: CASTHGRALEETQYF. V gene TRBV5-8 combines with J gene TRBJ2-5; TRBD2 matches 7 bases. After removal of 6 bases from V and 3 bases from J, the junction contained 11 bases not matched to a gene. The V gene's germline CDR1 is SGHTS and CDR2 YDEGEE. The CDR3 spans 15 residues.